This paragraph reports one TCR beta chain. Antigen specificity is unknown. A multiplex PCR was run with 60 Vbeta primers and 13 Jbeta primers. Assay: immunoSEQ multiplex PCR; the TCRdb copy retains only in-frame clones and omits some. Among 85,000 to 100,000 clones, roughly 81% were seen once, and the ten largest hold around 6%. This sample is drawn from a study of cytomegalovirus exposure and HLA in healthy donors. Study context: The roughly 120 million unique TCR beta sequences, from about 180 million T cells, were found by an earlier analysis. Study-wide findings and caveats: A later analysis found most CMV-associated TCR beta chains apparently HLA-restricted. The authors later found HLA-associated TCR beta chains more clonally expanded than equally common others. The analysis excluded some indistinguishable V segments, including TRBV6-2 and TRBV6-3.

The V end lost 0 bases, the J end lost 0 bases, and 10 bases lay between the germline ends. From germline, CDR1 is SGDLS and CDR2 YYNGEE. The CDR3 loop spans 16 amino acids. Material for sequencing was PBMCs. The receptor comes from a woman aged 18-35 years in good health and CMV-seropositive. J is TRBJ1-3 and V is TRBV9, with unresolved D. This CDR3 reads CASSVESRLSGNTIYF. The CDR3 DNA reads as TGTGCCAGCAGCGTAGAGTCCAGACTCTCTGGAAACACCATATATTTT.